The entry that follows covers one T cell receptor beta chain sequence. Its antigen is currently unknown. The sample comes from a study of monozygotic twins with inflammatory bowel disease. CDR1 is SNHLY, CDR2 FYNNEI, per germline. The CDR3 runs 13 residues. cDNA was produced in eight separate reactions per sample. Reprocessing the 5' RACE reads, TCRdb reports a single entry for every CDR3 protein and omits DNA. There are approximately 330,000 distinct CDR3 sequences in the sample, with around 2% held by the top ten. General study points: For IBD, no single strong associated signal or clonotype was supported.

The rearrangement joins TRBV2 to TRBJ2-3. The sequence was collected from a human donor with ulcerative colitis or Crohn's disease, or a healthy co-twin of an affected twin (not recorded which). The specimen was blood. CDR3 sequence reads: CASSVDKVGTQYF.